The clone carrying this T cell receptor (beta chain) has a handful of counts. The target antigen is unknown. The source of the sample is a study of T cell responses to AZD1222 COVID-19 vaccine. General study points: Mostly white British, mostly female donors; authors suggested clonal diversity may be underestimated. Breadth and depth of Spike-specific TCRs rose after two AZD1222 doses.

Profiling relied on immunoSEQ multiplex PCR, and the TCRdb table lists in-frame clones only, not all of them. Of roughly 99,000 clones in the sample, 80% to 95% were seen once. The material sequenced was peripheral blood, taken 28 days after the second AZD1222 dose. The source of this sequence is an adult who received the AZD1222 COVID-19 vaccine.

The CDR3 protein is CASSKVNRGRLSEAFF. CDR3 sequence (DNA): TGTGCCAGCAGCAAAGTCAACAGGGGGCGTTTATCTGAAGCTTTCTTT. V is TRBV21-1 and J is TRBJ1-1; the D call of TRBD1 is as the table states it, not checked on the DNA. TRBV21-1 is a documented pseudogene. The CDR3 consists of 16 residues.